A single sample is the source of the 10 T cell receptor beta chains below, sequenced in a study of metastatic and nonmetastatic thyroid tumors. MiXCR reprocessed the PCR reads for TCRdb. The sample carries 20,000 to 25,000 clones, 24% recorded once. Before thyroid surgery, none of the patients had received any treatment. The sample consisted of tumor tissue. The receptors originated from a female donor with papillary thyroid cancer or a benign thyroid nodule (not recorded which). Some clones in this sample may be carry-over from other donors' samples.

The chain uses TRBV11-2 and TRBJ2-3, with D uncertain. V shed 0 bases and J shed 7 bases, with 5 bases lying between them. CDR1 is SGHAT and CDR2 is FQNNGV in the germline V gene. This CDR3 contains 12 residues. CDR3 sequence: CASSLEGNTQYF. Here the CDR3 DNA reads TGTGCCAGCAGCTTAGAGGGGAATACGCAGTATTTT.

This clone ranks as medium-sized. The chain links TRBV2 to TRBJ2-1; unclear D gene. Per the germline V gene, CDR1 is SNHLY and CDR2 is FYNNEI. Trimming pared 1 base from V and 4 bases from J, leaving 5 bases between. CDR3 length equals 13 residues. CDR3 in amino acids: CASSEGLYNEQFF. For the CDR3, the DNA is TGTGCCAGCAGTGAAGGTCTGTACAATGAGCAGTTCTTC.

This chain connects TRBV5-1 to TRBJ2-7, with 7 bases fitting TRBD1. After removal of 4 bases from V and 4 bases from J, the junction contained 8 bases not matched to a gene. The CDR3 runs 14 residues. Germline CDR1 reads SGHRS; CDR2 reads YFSETQ. The CDR3 nucleotides read TGCGCCAGCAGCACAACAGGGGATGGTTACGAGCAGTACTTC. Its translation: CASSTTGDGYEQYF. Looking up the rest from reference TRBV5-1 and TRBJ2-7 gives the full variable domain: KAGVTQTPRYLIKTRGQQVTLSCSPISGHRSVSWYQQTPGQGLQFLFEYFSETQRNKGNFPGRFSGRQFSNSRSEMNVSTLELGDSALYLCASSTTGDGYEQYFGPGTRLTVT.

There are many counts of this clone. This chain connects TRBV27 to TRBJ2-4, with D maybe TRBD1 (5 bases). Deletions cut 8 bases from V and 4 bases from J, with 18 bases between. Per the germline V gene, CDR1 is MNHEY and CDR2 is SMNVEV (reference sequence). The CDR3 contains 15 residues. The CDR3 sequence is CASSSQGGPKNIQYF. The CDR3, as DNA: TGTGCCAGCTCCTCCCAGGGTGGGCCGAAAAACATTCAGTACTTC.

This clone has at least ten counts. The V gene is TRBV6-6, the J gene TRBJ1-6, with D uncertain. CDR1 and CDR2 (germline): MNHNY, SVGAGI (reference sequence). CDR3 size: 14 residues. V was clipped by 2 bases and J by 5 bases, with 7 bases between them. Here the CDR3 DNA reads TGTGCCAGCAGTTACCAGACCGATAATTCACCCCTCCACTTT. Translated: CASSYQTDNSPLHF.

This clone has a count of ten or more. This chain uses TRBV20-1 with TRBJ1-1, with D possibly being TRBD1 (5 bases). The CDR3 extends over 14 amino acids. The germline V gene encodes CDR1 DFQATT and CDR2 SNEGSKA (reference sequence). Trimming removed 4 bases at V and 6 bases at J, with 18 bases between. The CDR3 nucleotides are TGCAGTGCTACCCCTCCCGGGGGGGATCCTGAAGCTTTCTTT. Translating gives CSATPPGGDPEAFF.

This clone appeared many times. The rearrangement links TRBV19 to TRBJ2-4; TRBD2 matches at 13 bases. The trim removed 11 bases at V and 0 bases at J, leaving 10 bases unmatched. The CDR3 covers 17 residues. CDR1 and CDR2 from the germline V gene are LNHDA and SQIVND (reference sequence). The chain's CDR3 is CAGTGLAGPLAKNIQYF. CDR3 coding DNA: TGTGCCGGAACGGGACTAGCGGGACCCCTAGCCAAAAACATTCAGTACTTC.

There are a few counts of this clone. The chain uses TRBV10-3 and TRBJ1-2; 9 nucleotides align to TRBD1. This CDR3 has 13 amino acids. Germline V CDR1 and CDR2: ENHRY, SYGVKD. The V segment lost 5 bases and the J segment 11 bases; nucleotides outside the gene matches: 9. CDR3 nucleotides: TGTGCCATCAGTTGGGGACAGGGAGATGTTTACACCTTC. Translating gives CAISWGQGDVYTF.

This clone appeared many times. The chain uses TRBV7-8 and TRBJ2-6; the match to TRBD2 covers 12 bases. The CDR3 runs 18 residues. Looked up from germline, CDR1 is SGHVS and CDR2 is FQNEAQ. J was trimmed by 0 bases and V by 6 bases; bases with no gene match: 6. CDR3 coding DNA: TGTGCCAGCAGTCCGACTAGCGGGAGACTCTCTGGGGCCAACGTCCTGACTTTC. Translation: CASSPTSGRLSGANVLTF.

The gene calls are TRBV20-1 and TRBJ2-5; 12 bases line up with TRBD2. CDR1 DFQATT and CDR2 SNEGSKA come from the germline V gene (reference sequence). The CDR3 runs 15 residues. The V gene end was trimmed by 5 bases and the J gene end by 1 base; junction bases not matched to a gene: 5. Here the CDR3 reads CSAPGLAGIQETQYF. The CDR3 DNA sequence: TGCAGTGCTCCTGGACTAGCGGGGATCCAAGAGACCCAGTACTTC.